The rows below give T cell receptor beta chains drawn from one sample of a study of cytomegalovirus exposure and HLA in healthy donors. Libraries were prepared by immunoSEQ multiplex PCR; TCRdb keeps only in-frame clonotypes and omits some of them. This repertoire shows 110,000 to 150,000 clones, 88% found once; its top ten account for approximately 8.5%. The sample was PBMCs. These receptors came from a woman aged 18-30 years in good health and CMV-seropositive. Each CDR3 is given with its conserved first and last residue. The order of the fields is clone size, V gene, J gene, CDR3 protein. Clone sizes are given selectively: once, few, many, or a class where the clone is expanded.

clone size: .; V gene: TRBV30; J gene: TRBJ1-1; CDR3 protein: CAWTSGTLQGEAFF
clone size: .; V gene: TRBV6-4; J gene: TRBJ2-1; CDR3 protein: CASSSGEGIRNEQFF
clone size: .; V gene: TRBV5-6; J gene: TRBJ1-2; CDR3 protein: CASSLGRAGSGYTF
clone size: .; V gene: TRBV7-2; J gene: TRBJ2-3; CDR3 protein: CASSPGGGTDTQYF
clone size: .; V gene: TRBV5-1; J gene: TRBJ2-3; CDR3 protein: CASSLEASGGKDTQYF
clone size: once; V gene: TRBV5-6; J gene: TRBJ1-1; CDR3 protein: CASSSGLRNTEAFF
clone size: .; V gene: TRBV4-3; J gene: TRBJ1-5; CDR3 protein: CASSQDTGNNQPQHF
clone size: .; V gene: TRBV29-1; J gene: TRBJ2-3; CDR3 protein: CSVRGSSTDTQYF
clone size: .; V gene: TRBV5-6; J gene: TRBJ1-1; CDR3 protein: CASSPPGQGARGTEAFF
clone size: .; V gene: TRBV7-2; J gene: TRBJ2-1; CDR3 protein: CASSPRQGSYNEQFF
clone size: .; V gene: TRBV7-2; J gene: TRBJ1-2; CDR3 protein: CASSWDSPYYGYTF
clone size: .; V gene: TRBV28; J gene: TRBJ1-6; CDR3 protein: CASGILTGSDSPLHF
clone size: .; V gene: TRBV9; J gene: TRBJ2-5; CDR3 protein: CASSATTSGGMTQYF
clone size: .; V gene: TRBV28; J gene: TRBJ1-3; CDR3 protein: CAATTSGNTIYF
clone size: .; V gene: TRBV7-9; J gene: TRBJ2-1; CDR3 protein: CASSLAHNEQFF
clone size: .; V gene: TRBV6-1; J gene: TRBJ2-3; CDR3 protein: CASSPLAGGVDTQYF
clone size: .; V gene: TRBV6-5; J gene: TRBJ1-1; CDR3 protein: CASSYSRGGVSTEAFF
clone size: few; V gene: TRBV6-5; J gene: TRBJ1-2; CDR3 protein: CASSPQGIYGYTF
clone size: .; V gene: TRBV6-1; J gene: TRBJ2-7; CDR3 protein: CASSVGYEQYF
clone size: once; V gene: TRBV7-6; J gene: TRBJ2-7; CDR3 protein: CASSFEVGTSGDYEQYF
clone size: .; V gene: TRBV9; J gene: TRBJ1-3; CDR3 protein: CASSPRLGSSGNTIYF
clone size: .; V gene: TRBV5-1; J gene: TRBJ1-5; CDR3 protein: CASSWGDRDNQPQHF
clone size: once; V gene: TRBV4-1; J gene: TRBJ2-6; CDR3 protein: CASSPPALRSGANVLTF
clone size: .; V gene: TRBV5-6; J gene: TRBJ1-5; CDR3 protein: CASSLGVRDRYNQPQHF
clone size: .; V gene: TRBV6-4; J gene: TRBJ2-3; CDR3 protein: CASSDTRASTDTQYF
clone size: .; V gene: TRBV19; J gene: TRBJ1-1; CDR3 protein: CASSSRTGGRQFMNTEAFF
clone size: .; V gene: TRBV5-1; J gene: TRBJ2-2; CDR3 protein: CASRRQDTGELFF
clone size: .; V gene: TRBV27; J gene: TRBJ1-5; CDR3 protein: CASSSTGPLQPQHF
clone size: .; V gene: TRBV4-3; J gene: TRBJ1-5; CDR3 protein: CASSQESVGGSSQPQHF
clone size: .; V gene: TRBV28; J gene: TRBJ2-5; CDR3 protein: CASSLNQGGGETQYF
clone size: .; V gene: TRBV27; J gene: TRBJ2-7; CDR3 protein: CASSLSLGLAGGEMSYEQYF
clone size: .; V gene: TRBV7-9; J gene: TRBJ2-5; CDR3 protein: CASSSGLAGRQETQYF
clone size: .; V gene: TRBV6-5; J gene: TRBJ1-1; CDR3 protein: CASSYQEGNTEAFF
clone size: .; V gene: TRBV19; J gene: TRBJ1-1; CDR3 protein: CATRQGGTEAFF
clone size: once; V gene: TRBV6-5; J gene: TRBJ1-5; CDR3 protein: CASSYSQNQPQHF
clone size: .; V gene: TRBV10-2; J gene: TRBJ2-7; CDR3 protein: CASSNDRAYEQYF
clone size: .; V gene: TRBV5-1; J gene: TRBJ1-1; CDR3 protein: CASSLEGLNTEAFF
clone size: .; V gene: TRBV6-1; J gene: TRBJ1-1; CDR3 protein: CASSEQANTEAFF
clone size: .; V gene: TRBV28; J gene: TRBJ2-7; CDR3 protein: CASSGQASYEQYF
clone size: .; V gene: TRBV19; J gene: TRBJ2-1; CDR3 protein: CASSLAPYSYNEQFF
clone size: .; V gene: TRBV4-1; J gene: TRBJ1-3; CDR3 protein: CASSQKGAGNTIYF
clone size: few; V gene: TRBV5-1; J gene: TRBJ2-7; CDR3 protein: CASSPSGGASEQYF
clone size: .; V gene: TRBV11-2; J gene: TRBJ2-2; CDR3 protein: CASSFQGATGELFF
clone size: .; V gene: TRBV4-1; J gene: TRBJ1-2; CDR3 protein: CASSQDDRGNYGYTF
clone size: .; V gene: TRBV5-1; J gene: TRBJ2-3; CDR3 protein: CASSSPSGGVVNTQYF